This T cell receptor (beta chain) was sequenced in a study of regulatory T cells in long-lasting Graves disease. Time point here: persistent/refractory GD, antithyroid drugs over 5 years with positive TRAb. RNA extracted from PBMCs served as the sequencing template. Study-wide findings and caveats: The persistent group shared 3,000 or so public clonotypes, more than the 966 shared by new patients. Persistent Graves' patients had lower TCR diversity than newly diagnosed ones.

Arm-PCR of CDR3 regions and iRepertoire HTBI primers were used to build TCR beta libraries. In TCRdb, the multiplex PCR reads were re-called with MiXCR into one record per CDR3 protein. This table holds a few hundred thousand distinct CDR3 sequences, 21% found once. This clonotype has just a few counts. Antigen unknown. Specimen: peripheral blood mononuclear cells (PBMCs), collected when the disease was refractory, from a patient treated with antithyroid drugs. The clonotype originates from a female donor with Graves disease.

In nucleotides, the CDR3 is TGTGCCAGCAGCCTAAAGGGGGACTCTTATCCGGGCTACGAGCAGTACTTC. The encoded protein is CASSLKGDSYPGYEQYF. V usage is TRBV27 and J usage is TRBJ2-7; tentatively, D is TRBD1 or TRBD2 (6 bases each). Germline lookup yields CDR1 MNHEY and CDR2 SMNVEV (reference sequence). V was shortened by 6 bases and J by 3 bases, with 24 bases between the two germline ends. This CDR3 has 17 residues.